This TCR beta chain was profiled in a study of T-cell reconstitution after alpha-beta-depleted transplantation in children. Unique molecular identifiers were incorporated into the prepared TCRbeta library. TCRdb fed the PCR reads into MiXCR, producing one record per CDR3 protein. The table has 300,000 to 400,000 distinct CDR3 sequences, roughly 21% seen once. Overall study results and limits: Newly produced T cells mostly provided counts and TCRbeta diversity after one year, as hyperexpanded clones declined. In patients about two months after transplant, alpha-beta T cells reportedly arose from several hundred expanded graft clones. Surviving recipient T cells and intrathymic progenitors accounted for some patients' high TCRbeta diversity at day 60.

Of note for this clonotype: Antigen unknown.

V lost 5 bases, J lost 1 base, and 7 bases stayed unmatched. Germline CDR1 is SGHTA and CDR2 is FQGTGA. This CDR3 comprises 17 residues. This chain joins TRBV7-3 and TRBJ1-6; 8 nucleotides match TRBD1. This TCR was sampled from a male patient younger than 18 who had a stem cell transplant for acute lymphoblastic leukemia, so the T cells may come from the graft donor. This specimen was PBMCs, mostly from graft donor cells, taken 180 days after TCRalphabeta/CD19-depleted stem cell transplant. The CDR3 is CASSPQGARSYNSPLHF. CDR3 DNA: TGTGCCAGCAGCCCTCAGGGGGCGCGTTCCTATAATTCACCCCTCCACTTT.